These 10 T cell receptor beta chains share one sample of origin, sequenced in a study of T cell responses to AZD1222 COVID-19 vaccine. TCRdb's table, derived via immunoSEQ multiplex PCR, lists solely in-frame clones and lacks some. The table lists about 190,000 clones, roughly 92% of them singletons. Material: peripheral blood, obtained on day 0 of AZD1222 vaccination. These receptors came from an adult in good health.

This clone appeared a single time. V and J are TRBV6-1 and TRBJ2-7, with D unclear. This CDR3 contains 12 residues. With 2 bases removed from V and 3 bases from J, the gap between germline ends came to 5 bases. Germline CDR1 is MNHNS and CDR2 is SASEGT. Here the CDR3 reads CASSEQLYEQYF. DNA of the CDR3: TGTGCCAGCAGTGAACAGCTCTACGAGCAGTACTTC.

The CDR3 region has the DNA TGTGCCAGCAGTTACTACCCCGGGGGACATGGCTACACCTTC. As protein: CASSYYPGGHGYTF. The chain joins TRBV6-2 or TRBV6-3 to TRBJ1-2, with a weak D call TRBD1 (5 bases). This CDR3 comprises 14 residues. V lost 1 base, J lost 6 bases, and 12 bases lay in between. Germline lookup yields CDR1 MNHEY and CDR2 SVGEGT.

This sequence joins TRBV7-2 and TRBJ2-6; D is unresolved. The CDR3 has 15 amino acids. Deletions cut 5 bases from V and 0 bases from J, with 8 bases between. Germline V gene data show CDR1 as SGHTA and CDR2 as FQGNSA. The CDR3 nucleotides are TGTGCCAGCAGCGGTAGAGACTCTGGGGCCAACGTCCTGACTTTC. Translating it yields CASSGRDSGANVLTF.

The chain has TRBV10-3 and TRBJ1-3; 8 nucleotides align to TRBD1. V lost 6 bases and J lost 2; bases outside the gene matches: 6. CDR3 length: 15 amino acids. Germline CDR1 and CDR2: ENHRY and SYGVKD. DNA for the CDR3: TGTGCCATCAGCCCAAGGACAGGGACTGGAAACACCATATATTTT. Encoded protein: CAISPRTGTGNTIYF.

This rearrangement joins TRBV28 to TRBJ2-3; TRBD1 matches 8 bases. Germline trimming cut 9 bases from V and 1 base from J; bases unmatched to any gene: 3. Germline V gives CDR1 MDHEN, CDR2 SYDVKM. CDR3 size: 13 residues. The CDR3: CASVTGGTDTQYF. DNA of the CDR3: TGTGCCAGTGTGACAGGGGGCACAGATACGCAGTATTTT.

The rearrangement links TRBV7-2 to TRBJ1-2; D remains ambiguous. CDR3 size: 12 residues. Germline CDR1 and CDR2: SGHTA and FQGNSA. Trimming shortened V by 2 bases and J by 4 bases, and 5 bases separated the two germline ends. Here the CDR3 reads CASSLMTYGYTF. In DNA, the CDR3 is TGTGCCAGCAGCTTAATGACCTATGGCTACACCTTC.

J is TRBJ1-3 and V is TRBV5-1, with D tentatively TRBD1 (5 bases). The CDR3 loop spans 15 amino acids. The germline V gene has CDR1 SGHRS and CDR2 YFSETQ. Between the trimmed V and J ends, which lost 4 bases and 0 bases, there was a span of 11 bases. This CDR3 reads CASSQTANSGNTIYF. The CDR3 DNA follows: TGCGCCAGCAGCCAGACAGCCAACTCTGGAAACACCATATATTTT.

V gene TRBV28 combines with J gene TRBJ1-5; weak D call: TRBD1 (6 bases). Germline lookup yields CDR1 MDHEN and CDR2 SYDVKM. V lost 3 bases and J 2 bases, leaving 11 bases between the germline ends. CDR3 length equals 15 residues. Here the CDR3 DNA reads TGTGCCAGCAGTTTCCTGAGGGGGGGCAATCAGCCCCAGCATTTT. Protein product: CASSFLRGGNQPQHF.

The chain is built from TRBV20-1 and TRBJ2-7, with 9 bases identical to TRBD2. The CDR3 consists of 15 residues. Per the germline V gene, CDR1 is DFQATT and CDR2 is SNEGSKA (reference sequence). J was trimmed by 7 bases and V by 3 bases; bases with no gene match: 13. In DNA, the CDR3 is TGCAGTGCTAGTCGTGTGACTAGCGGTGAAATAGAGCAGTACTTC. Translation: CSASRVTSGEIEQYF.

The rearrangement uses TRBV6-4 and TRBJ2-1; the match to TRBD2 covers 10 bases. Per germline, CDR1 MRHNA and CDR2 SNTAGT. This CDR3 is 17 amino acids long. Trimming removed 5 bases from V and 2 bases from J; junction bases left unmatched: 9. Written as DNA, the CDR3 is TGTGCCAGCAGTCCGAGCAGCGGGGGGGGCCCCTACAATGAGCAGTTCTTC. Translating gives CASSPSSGGGPYNEQFF.